Sequencing of this T cell receptor beta chain was carried out in a study of regulatory T cells in long-lasting Graves disease. This clonotype turned up a few times. Its antigen is as yet unknown. General study points: Whereas about 870 public clonotypes were shared by new patients, persistent patients shared more, at some 2,900.

The time point was: persistent/refractory GD, antithyroid drugs over 5 years with positive TRAb. Extracted PBMC RNA gave rise to the TCR library. EDTA tubes collected nine milliliters of peripheral blood. Libraries of TCR beta came from iRepertoire HTBI primers plus Arm-PCR of CDR3 regions. TCRdb redid the calling of the multiplex PCR reads with MiXCR, one entry per CDR3 protein. The sample has a few hundred thousand distinct CDR3 sequences, approximately 25% seen once; the top ten hold about 27%. The CDR3 runs to 16 residues. With 4 bases removed from V and 0 bases from J, the gap between germline ends came to 16 bases. Germline CDR1 MDHEN, CDR2 SYDVKM.

The material was peripheral blood mononuclear cells (PBMCs), obtained when the disease was refractory, from a patient treated with antithyroid drugs. The TCR comes from a woman aged 35 to 49 with Graves disease. The chain links TRBV28 to TRBJ2-7, with D possibly matching TRBD1 (6 bases). The CDR3 coding sequence is TGTGCCAGCAGTTCGCTCCCCAGGGGTTACTCCTACGAGCAGTACTTC. Protein sequence: CASSSLPRGYSYEQYF.